This TCR beta chain was profiled in a study of graft-versus-host responses after intestinal transplantation. Overall study: Recipients uniformly received anti-thymocyte globulin induction, followed by tacrolimus and steroids for three to four years.

Stimulators, around 200,000 irradiated and violet-dye-labeled cells, were plated with around 200,000 CFSE-labeled responder cells. The reaction was completed, and proliferating CFSE-low CD3+CD4+ and CD3+CD8+ responders were then sorted. The study's findings and limits: Allografts carried high graft-versus-host to host-versus-graft clonal ratios in patients having graft-donor T cell macrochimerism.

Profiling relied on immunoSEQ multiplex PCR, and the TCRdb table lists in-frame clones only, not all of them. The table includes about 7,000 clones, roughly 31% detected once. The table lists this clone with a few counts. The J segment lost 5 bases and the V segment lost 3 bases, leaving 5 bases of the junction unmatched. CDR3 length equals 14 residues. Germline-derived CDR1 and CDR2 are PRHDT and FYEKMQ (reference sequence). The chain joins TRBV13 to TRBJ2-7, with TRBD1 matching 9 bases. Sequences were derived from alloreactive CD8+ T cells from a mixed lymphocyte reaction culture, sampled before transplantation. Noted subset: CFSE-low proliferating T cells sorted from roughly six-day pre-transplant mixed lymphocyte reaction (GvH or HvG direction). The TCR was taken from a human patient who was an organ donor for intestinal transplantation. The CDR3 loop is CASSFGTGTHEQYF. The CDR3, as DNA: TGTGCCAGCAGCTTCGGGACAGGGACTCACGAGCAGTACTTC.